This T cell receptor (beta chain) emerged from a study of chronic HIV infection and antiretroviral therapy. TCRdb itself ran the 5' RACE reads through MiXCR, one entry per CDR3 protein. The sample holds about 38,000 distinct CDR3 sequences, 7% to 10% seen once. Points on this clonotype: Sequence at one end of the junction differs from germline and may be a read error.

This CDR3 is built from 15 residues. Germline CDR1 reads MDHEN; CDR2 reads SYDVKM. The V call is TRBV28, the J call TRBJ2-1; D is ambiguous. This TCR was recovered from an adult who had HIV and had not received antiretroviral therapy, or was an uninfected healthy control (not recorded which). The sample comprised peripheral blood. The CDR3 protein is CASSLHSPTTPVYSF. The DNA for the CDR3 is TGTGCCAGCAGTTTACACTCACCGACGACACCCGTTTATAGCTTC.